This TCR beta chain was identified during a study of memory CD4+ T cells and cytomegalovirus serostatus. Generated by immunoSEQ multiplex PCR, the TCRdb table keeps only in-frame clones and is missing some. Among roughly 86,000 clones listed, 80% were seen once. As concerns this clone: Its antigen is unidentified.

The CDR3 consists of 17 residues. Trimming removed 4 bases from V and 2 bases from J; junction bases left unmatched: 11. Per germline, CDR1 SEHNR and CDR2 FQNEAQ (reference sequence). Study conclusions and caveats: A US-trained random forest predicted CMV serostatus with median AUC around 0.9.

The sort gate was single viable CD3+CD4+CD8-CD45RO+ cells for memory CD4+ T cells. This receptor was taken from an adult in good health and CMV-seropositive. The V call is TRBV7-9, the J call TRBJ2-1; 7 bases align to TRBD2. The material sequenced was memory CD4+ T cells from blood. This CDR3 is CASSSEGASGTYNEQFF. The DNA of the CDR3 is TGTGCCAGCAGCTCGGAAGGGGCTAGCGGTACCTACAATGAGCAGTTCTTC.